These 21 T cell receptor beta chains came from one sample sequenced in a study of PD-L1 blockade in urothelial cancer. Assay used: immunoSEQ multiplex PCR; TCRdb lists only in-frame clones, some missing. The profile shows some 87,000 clones, 87% of them singletons. Specified time point: pretreatment peripheral blood. The sample consisted of PBMCs, taken around atezolizumab (anti-PD-L1) treatment. These TCRs come from a man in his 60s with urothelial cancer.

The rearrangement links TRBV18 to TRBJ1-5; TRBD1 is a possible D gene (6 bases). The V gene's germline CDR1 is KGHSH and CDR2 LQKENI. The length of the CDR3 is 15 residues. V lost 2 bases and J lost 7, with 15 bases in between. CDR3 DNA sequence: TGTGCCAGCTCACCAAACAGGGTGGTAGGACAGCCCCAGCATTTT. Protein sequence: CASSPNRVVGQPQHF. Supplemented by reference TRBV18 and TRBJ1-5, the full variable domain reads NAGVMQNPRHLVRRRGQEARLRCSPMKGHSHVYWYRQLPEEGLKFMVYLQKENIIDESGMPKERFSAEFPKEGPSILRIQQVVRGDSAAYFCASSPNRVVGQPQHFGDGTRLSIL.

The chain carries TRBV13 and TRBJ2-1; D may be TRBD2 (7 bases). The CDR3 is 15 amino acids. V was trimmed by 6 bases and J by 0 bases, leaving 12 bases between them. The germline gives CDR1 PRHDT, CDR2 FYEKMQ (reference sequence). The CDR3, as DNA: TGTGCCAGCAGGGAGGGGGGGGCCTCCTACAATGAGCAGTTCTTC. Its protein product is CASREGGASYNEQFF.

This rearrangement joins TRBV6-5 to TRBJ2-1, with 11 bases lining up with TRBD2. The CDR3 is made up of 15 amino acids. J gave up 1 base and V 4 bases, and 0 bases lay outside the gene matches. Looked up from germline, CDR1 is MNHEY and CDR2 is SVGAGI. The CDR3 sequence is CASSSSGGSYNEQFF. CDR3 in DNA: TGTGCCAGCAGTTCTAGCGGGGGGTCCTACAATGAGCAGTTCTTC.

The CDR3 spells CASSHPGGMDNEQFF. The CDR3 nucleotides read TGTGCCAGCAGTCACCCAGGGGGCATGGACAATGAGCAGTTCTTC. This chain joins TRBV11-3 and TRBJ2-1; TRBD1 matches 8 bases. This CDR3 has 15 amino acids. V was pared by 6 bases and J by 5 bases, with 9 bases of the junction left unmatched. Germline loops: CDR1 SGHNT, CDR2 YENEEA. Full variable domain (remainder filled in from reference TRBV11-3 and TRBJ2-1): EAGVVQSPRYKIIEKKQPVAFWCNPISGHNTLYWYLQNLGQGPELLIRYENEEAVDDSQLPKDRFSAERLKGVDSTLKIQPAELGDSAVYLCASSHPGGMDNEQFFGPGTRLTVL.

V is TRBV28 and J is TRBJ1-2, with TRBD1 identical over 7 bases. The junction had 10 bases not matched to a gene; V was cut back by 5 bases and J by 7 bases. Germline CDR1 and CDR2: MDHEN and SYDVKM. This CDR3 contains 14 residues. The CDR3 DNA follows: TGTGCCAGCAGTCAAATAGACAGGGAAACTGGCTACACCTTC. This sequence encodes CASSQIDRETGYTF.

The V gene is TRBV9, the J gene TRBJ2-7; 8 bases are a match to TRBD2. CDR3 size: 16 residues. Germline V CDR1 and CDR2: SGDLS, YYNGEE. V trimming: 3 bases; J trimming: 5 bases; junction bases outside the gene matches: 13. The CDR3 DNA sequence: TGTGCCAGCAGCGCCTCGGGTGGGGTAGCGGGGCACGAGCAGTACTTC. This translates into CASSASGGVAGHEQYF.

In its sample, this clone was seen a few times. The chain joins TRBV27 to TRBJ2-3; 7 bases are a match to TRBD1. Germline trimming cut 6 bases from V and 4 bases from J; bases unmatched to any gene: 4. Germline V gene lookup returns CDR1 MNHEY and CDR2 SMNVEV (reference sequence). The CDR3 consists of 13 residues. CDR3 bases: TGTGCCAGCAGACGGGACAGCTCAGATACGCAGTATTTT. Translated: CASRRDSSDTQYF.

The chain links TRBV29-1 to TRBJ2-3; D might be TRBD1 (5 bases). From germline, CDR1 is SQVTM and CDR2 ANQGSEA. With 8 bases removed from V and 4 bases from J, the gap between germline ends came to 13 bases. The CDR3 loop spans 12 amino acids. CDR3 amino acids: CSILQGPDTQYF. CDR3 DNA: TGCAGCATCCTCCAGGGTCCAGATACGCAGTATTTT.

The chain joins TRBV5-1 to TRBJ2-5, with 7 bases that match TRBD2. The V and J ends lost 3 bases and 3 bases, in that order; junction bases with no gene match: 8. This CDR3 is built from 15 residues. The germline V gene encodes CDR1 SGHRS and CDR2 YFSETQ. CDR3 protein: CASSSSGTMEETQYF. In DNA, the CDR3 is TGCGCCAGCAGCTCATCCGGGACTATGGAAGAGACCCAGTACTTC.

A single count supports this clone. This chain links TRBV7-2 with TRBJ2-1, with TRBD2 matching 15 bases. CDR1 and CDR2 from the germline V gene are SGHTA and FQGNSA. J gave up 8 bases and V 6 bases, and 5 bases lay outside the gene matches. There are 15 residues in the CDR3. The CDR3 DNA reads TGTGCCAGCAGACCCGGACTAGCGGGGGGGTATGAGCAGTTCTTC. It is translated as CASRPGLAGGYEQFF.

The V call is TRBV6-5, the J call TRBJ1-5; a weak D match, TRBD1 (6 bases). V was pared by 6 bases and J by 6 bases, with 12 bases between. This CDR3 has 13 residues. Germline V gene lookup returns CDR1 MNHEY and CDR2 SVGAGI. The CDR3 sequence: CASRANRVQPQHF. The CDR3 DNA is TGTGCCAGCAGAGCTAACAGGGTTCAGCCCCAGCATTTT.

The gene calls are TRBV7-3 and TRBJ2-1; the match to TRBD1 covers 7 bases. Germline CDR1 and CDR2: SGHTA and FQGTGA. V lost 5 bases and J lost 2; bases outside the gene matches: 6. The CDR3 length is 15 residues. The CDR3 DNA sequence: TGTGCCAGCAGCCCCTCCGGGACAGCCTACAATGAGCAGTTCTTC. Encoded protein: CASSPSGTAYNEQFF.

CDR3 region: CASSFPGTGDYEQYF. Here the CDR3 DNA reads TGTGCCAGCAGTTTCCCCGGGACAGGGGACTACGAGCAGTACTTC. The rearrangement uses TRBV6-6 and TRBJ2-7, with 10 bases fitting TRBD1. The germline V gene encodes CDR1 MNHNY and CDR2 SVGAGI (reference sequence). V lost 4 bases and J lost 3; bases outside the gene matches: 6. CDR3 length: 15 amino acids.

J is TRBJ1-2 and V is TRBV5-6; 8 nucleotides agree with TRBD1. V lost 6 bases, J lost 4 bases, and 5 bases stayed unmatched. This CDR3 region has 13 residues. CDR1 SGHDT and CDR2 YYEEEE come from the germline V gene. The CDR3 loop is CASTEQGVYGYTF. For the CDR3, the DNA is TGTGCCAGCACCGAACAGGGGGTCTATGGCTACACCTTC.

In DNA, the CDR3 is TGTGCCAGCAGTTTAACGGTGGGAGTTTACACCGGGGAGCTGTTTTTT. Translating it yields CASSLTVGVYTGELFF. The chain uses TRBV28 and TRBJ2-2, with D maybe TRBD2 (5 bases). The V gene's germline CDR1 is MDHEN and CDR2 SYDVKM. V lost 2 bases to trimming and J lost 3 bases, with 13 bases between them. The CDR3 contains 16 residues.

The chain carries TRBV2 and TRBJ2-3, with 7 positions matching TRBD1. CDR1 and CDR2 from the germline V gene are SNHLY and FYNNEI. The CDR3 runs to 13 residues. Germline trimming cut 6 bases from V and 3 bases from J; bases unmatched to any gene: 3. CDR3 sequence reads: CASRGQRTDTQYF. CDR3 in DNA: TGTGCCAGCAGGGGACAGAGGACAGATACGCAGTATTTT.

The chain recombines TRBV29-1 with TRBJ2-5, with 7 nucleotides matching TRBD2. Looked up from germline, CDR1 is SQVTM and CDR2 is ANQGSEA. V shed 6 bases and J 5 bases; nucleotides not matched to a gene: 6. CDR3 size: 12 residues. The CDR3 is CSVRSSGETQYF. Here the CDR3 DNA reads TGCAGCGTCCGGAGTAGCGGGGAGACCCAGTACTTC.

The V gene is TRBV27, the J gene TRBJ2-7; perhaps TRBD1 as D (5 bases). The CDR3 spans 15 residues. Germline V lookup: CDR1 MNHEY, CDR2 SMNVEV (reference sequence). V was trimmed by 5 bases and J by 1 base, leaving 15 bases between them. The CDR3 reads CASSPSPQGSYEQYF. The DNA of the CDR3 is TGTGCCAGCAGTCCCTCCCCGCAGGGATCCTACGAGCAGTACTTC.

The chain couples TRBV4-1 to TRBJ2-1; a weak D match, TRBD1 (5 bases). The V gene lost 6 bases and the J gene lost 9 bases, with 18 bases spanning the gap. Germline CDR1 MGHRA, CDR2 YSYEKL. The CDR3 runs 14 residues. CDR3 sequence: CASRIVSGAPEQFF. The CDR3 DNA reads TGCGCCAGCAGAATTGTTAGTGGGGCCCCTGAGCAGTTCTTC.

The rearrangement links TRBV28 to TRBJ2-3, with 9 bases lining up with TRBD1. In germline, CDR1 is MDHEN, CDR2 SYDVKM. The CDR3 contains 17 residues. With V trimmed by 1 base and J by 0 bases, 5 bases remained unmatched. DNA of the CDR3: TGTGCCAGCAGTTTATCCCCACAGGGGGCTAGCACAGATACGCAGTATTTT. It specifies CASSLSPQGASTDTQYF.

This rearrangement joins TRBV7-9 to TRBJ1-3; 7 bases fit TRBD1. J gave up 0 bases and V 5 bases, and 1 base lay outside the gene matches. CDR1 SEHNR and CDR2 FQNEAQ come from the germline V gene (reference sequence). The CDR3 is 14 amino acids. DNA of the CDR3: TGTGCCAGCAGCCGGGACAGCTCTGGAAACACCATATATTTT. It encodes CASSRDSSGNTIYF. Full variable domain (missing parts from reference TRBV7-9 and TRBJ1-3): DTGVSQNPRHKITKRGQNVTFRCDPISEHNRLYWYRQTLGQGPEFLTYFQNEAQLEKSRLLSDRFSAERPKGSFSTLEIQRTEQGDSAMYLCASSRDSSGNTIYFGEGSWLTVV.